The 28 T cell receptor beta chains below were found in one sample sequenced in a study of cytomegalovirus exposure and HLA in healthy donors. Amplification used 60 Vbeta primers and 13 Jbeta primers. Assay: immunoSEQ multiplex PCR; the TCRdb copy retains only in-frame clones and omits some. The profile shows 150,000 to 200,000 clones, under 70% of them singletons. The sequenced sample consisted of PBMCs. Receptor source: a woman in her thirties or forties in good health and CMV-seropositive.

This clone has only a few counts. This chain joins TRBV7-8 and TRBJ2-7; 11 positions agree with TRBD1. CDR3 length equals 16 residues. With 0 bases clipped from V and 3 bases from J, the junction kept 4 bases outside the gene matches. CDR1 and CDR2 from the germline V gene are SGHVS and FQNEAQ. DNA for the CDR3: TGTGCCAGCAGCTTAGCCGGACAGGGGGCGTTCTACGAGCAGTACTTC. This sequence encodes CASSLAGQGAFYEQYF.

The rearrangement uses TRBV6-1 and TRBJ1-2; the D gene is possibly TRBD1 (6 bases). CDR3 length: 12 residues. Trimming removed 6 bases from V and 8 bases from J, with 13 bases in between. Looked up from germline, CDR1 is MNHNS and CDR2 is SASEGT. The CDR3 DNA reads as TGTGCCAGCAGGGACAGTGCGAACGGCTACACCTTC. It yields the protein CASRDSANGYTF.

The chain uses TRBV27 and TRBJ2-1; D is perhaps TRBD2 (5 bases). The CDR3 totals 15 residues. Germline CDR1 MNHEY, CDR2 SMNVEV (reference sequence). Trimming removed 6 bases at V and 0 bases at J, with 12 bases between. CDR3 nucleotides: TGTGCCAGCAGAGTTAGCGCTGGCTCCTACAATGAGCAGTTCTTC. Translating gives CASRVSAGSYNEQFF.

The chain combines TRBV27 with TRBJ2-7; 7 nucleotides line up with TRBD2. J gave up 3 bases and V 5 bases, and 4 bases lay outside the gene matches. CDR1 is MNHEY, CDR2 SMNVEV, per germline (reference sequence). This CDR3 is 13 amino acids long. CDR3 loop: CASSLAESYEQYF. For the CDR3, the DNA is TGTGCCAGCAGTCTAGCGGAAAGCTACGAGCAGTACTTC.

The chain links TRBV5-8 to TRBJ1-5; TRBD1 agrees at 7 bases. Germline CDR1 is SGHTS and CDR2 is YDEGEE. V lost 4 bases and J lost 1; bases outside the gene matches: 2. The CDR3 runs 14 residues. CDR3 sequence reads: CASSRDRSNQPQHF. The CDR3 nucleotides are TGTGCCAGCAGCCGGGACAGAAGCAATCAGCCCCAGCATTTT.

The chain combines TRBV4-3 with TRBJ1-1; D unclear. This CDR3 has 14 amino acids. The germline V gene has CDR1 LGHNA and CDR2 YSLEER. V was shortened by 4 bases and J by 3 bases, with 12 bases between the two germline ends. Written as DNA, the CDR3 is TGCGCCAGCAGCCCATCGGACGGGGACACTGAAGCTTTCTTT. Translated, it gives CASSPSDGDTEAFF.

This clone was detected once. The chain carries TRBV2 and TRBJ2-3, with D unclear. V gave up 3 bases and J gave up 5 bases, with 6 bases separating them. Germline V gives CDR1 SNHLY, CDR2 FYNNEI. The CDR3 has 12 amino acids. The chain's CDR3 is CASSESGDTQYF. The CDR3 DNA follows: TGTGCCAGCAGTGAGTCGGGAGATACGCAGTATTTT.

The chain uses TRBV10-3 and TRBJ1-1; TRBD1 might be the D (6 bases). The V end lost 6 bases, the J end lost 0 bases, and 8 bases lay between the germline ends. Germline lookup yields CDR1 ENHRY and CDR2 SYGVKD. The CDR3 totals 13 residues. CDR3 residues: CAIRGALNTEAFF. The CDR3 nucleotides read TGTGCCATCAGGGGGGCGTTGAACACTGAAGCTTTCTTT.

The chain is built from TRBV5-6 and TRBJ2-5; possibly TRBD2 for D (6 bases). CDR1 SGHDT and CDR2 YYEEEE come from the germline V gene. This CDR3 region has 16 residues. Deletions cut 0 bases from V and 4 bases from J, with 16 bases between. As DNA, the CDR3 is TGTGCCAGCAGCTTGGAGTTGGGGGGAGGAGGAGAGACCCAGTACTTC. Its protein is CASSLELGGGGETQYF.

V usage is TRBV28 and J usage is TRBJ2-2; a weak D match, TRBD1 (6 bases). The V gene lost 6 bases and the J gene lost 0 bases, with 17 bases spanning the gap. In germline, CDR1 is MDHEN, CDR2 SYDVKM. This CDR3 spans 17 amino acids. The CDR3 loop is CASSFPGQRANTGELFF. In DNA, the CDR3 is TGTGCCAGCAGCTTCCCTGGACAGCGCGCGAACACCGGGGAGCTGTTTTTT.

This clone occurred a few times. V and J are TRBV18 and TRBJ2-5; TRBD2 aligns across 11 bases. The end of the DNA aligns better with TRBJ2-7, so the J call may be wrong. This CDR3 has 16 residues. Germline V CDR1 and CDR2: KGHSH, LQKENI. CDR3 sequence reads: CASSPALAGGSYEQYF. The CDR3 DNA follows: TGTGCCAGCTCACCCGCCCTAGCGGGAGGATCCTACGAGCAGTACTTC.

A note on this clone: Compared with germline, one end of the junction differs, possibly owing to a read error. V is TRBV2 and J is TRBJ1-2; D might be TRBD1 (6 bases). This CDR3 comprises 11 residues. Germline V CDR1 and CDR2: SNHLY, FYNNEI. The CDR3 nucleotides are TGTGCCGGGGGCGGCGGCTATGGCTACCCCTTC. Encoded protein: CAGGGGYGYPF.

In DNA form, the CDR3 reads TGTGCCAGCACGCCATCAGGGGCCTATGGCTACACCTTC. Protein: CASTPSGAYGYTF. This sequence joins TRBV28 and TRBJ1-2, with D maybe TRBD1 (6 bases). The CDR3 sequence is 13 residues long. Germline CDR1 and CDR2: MDHEN and SYDVKM. Between the trimmed V and J ends, which lost 7 bases and 4 bases, there was a span of 13 bases.

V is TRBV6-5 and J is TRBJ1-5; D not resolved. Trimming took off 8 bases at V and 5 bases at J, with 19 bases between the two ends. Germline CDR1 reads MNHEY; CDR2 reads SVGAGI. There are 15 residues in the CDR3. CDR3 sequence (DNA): TGTGCCAGCCCCCTGGGCAGGCGAATTCATCAGCCCCAGCATTTT. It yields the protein CASPLGRRIHQPQHF.

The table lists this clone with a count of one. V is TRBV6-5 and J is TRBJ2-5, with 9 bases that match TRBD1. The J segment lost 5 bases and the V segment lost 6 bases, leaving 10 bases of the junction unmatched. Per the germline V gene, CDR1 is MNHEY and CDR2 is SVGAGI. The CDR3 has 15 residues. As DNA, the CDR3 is TGTGCCAGCAGCTCGGGACAGGGTGAAGGGGAGACCCAGTACTTC. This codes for CASSSGQGEGETQYF.

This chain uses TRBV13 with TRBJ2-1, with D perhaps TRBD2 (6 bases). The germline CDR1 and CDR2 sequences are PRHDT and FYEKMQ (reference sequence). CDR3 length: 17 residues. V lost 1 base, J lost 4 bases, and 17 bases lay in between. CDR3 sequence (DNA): TGTGCCAGCAGCTTAGCCCCCCGGCCAGGAGGGTACAATGAGCAGTTCTTC. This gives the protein CASSLAPRPGGYNEQFF.

CDR3 sequence: CASMDRGQNTGELFF. The CDR3 DNA is TGTGCCAGTATGGACAGGGGGCAGAACACCGGGGAGCTGTTTTTT. This chain links TRBV19 with TRBJ2-2, with 11 bases lining up with TRBD1. From germline, CDR1 is LNHDA and CDR2 SQIVND (reference sequence). The junction had 2 bases not matched to a gene; V was cut back by 7 bases and J by 1 base. The CDR3 loop spans 15 amino acids.

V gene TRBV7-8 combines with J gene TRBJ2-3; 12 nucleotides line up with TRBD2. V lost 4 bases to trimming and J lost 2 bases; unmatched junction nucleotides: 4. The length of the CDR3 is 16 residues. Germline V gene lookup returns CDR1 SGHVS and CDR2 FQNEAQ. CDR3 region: CASSSGLAGFTDTQYF. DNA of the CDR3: TGTGCCAGCAGCTCCGGACTAGCGGGGTTCACAGATACGCAGTATTTT.

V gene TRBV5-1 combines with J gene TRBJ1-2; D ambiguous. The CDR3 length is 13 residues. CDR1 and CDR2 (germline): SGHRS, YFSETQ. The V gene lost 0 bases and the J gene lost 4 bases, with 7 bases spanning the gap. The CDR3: CASSLGRIYGYTF. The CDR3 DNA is TGCGCCAGCAGCTTGGGGCGGATCTATGGCTACACCTTC.

The CDR3 loop is CASSLVGGQETQYF. CDR3 in DNA: TGTGCCAGCAGCTTGGTTGGGGGGCAAGAGACCCAGTACTTC. This chain links TRBV5-6 with TRBJ2-5; D possibly corresponds to TRBD2 (6 bases). CDR1 and CDR2 (germline): SGHDT, YYEEEE. V shed 0 bases and J shed 2 bases, with 8 bases lying between them. The CDR3 length is 14 residues. Variable domain in full (rest from reference TRBV5-6 and TRBJ2-5): DAGVTQSPTHLIKTRGQQVTLRCSPKSGHDTVSWYQQALGQGPQFIFQYYEEEERQRGNFPDRFSGHQFPNYSSELNVNALLLGDSALYLCASSLVGGQETQYFGPGTRLLVL.

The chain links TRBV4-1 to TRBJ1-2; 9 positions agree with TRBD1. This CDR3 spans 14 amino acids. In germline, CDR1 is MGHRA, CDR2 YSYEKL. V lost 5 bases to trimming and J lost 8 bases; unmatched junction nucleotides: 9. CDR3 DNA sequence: TGCGCCAGCAGCGTCCCCGGGACAGGGCAAGGCTACACCTTC. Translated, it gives CASSVPGTGQGYTF.

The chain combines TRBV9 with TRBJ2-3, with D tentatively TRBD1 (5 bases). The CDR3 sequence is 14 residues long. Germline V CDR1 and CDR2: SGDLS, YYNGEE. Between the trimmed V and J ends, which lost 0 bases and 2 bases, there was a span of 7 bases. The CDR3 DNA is TGTGCCAGCAGCGTAGGCAGGGCCACAGATACGCAGTATTTT. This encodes CASSVGRATDTQYF.

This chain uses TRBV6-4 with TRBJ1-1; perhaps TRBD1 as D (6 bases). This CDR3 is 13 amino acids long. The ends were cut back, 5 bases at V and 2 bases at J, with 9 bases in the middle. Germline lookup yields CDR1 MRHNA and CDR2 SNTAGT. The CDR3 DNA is TGTGCCAGCAGTTCAGGGGTCAACACTGAAGCTTTCTTT. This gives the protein CASSSGVNTEAFF.

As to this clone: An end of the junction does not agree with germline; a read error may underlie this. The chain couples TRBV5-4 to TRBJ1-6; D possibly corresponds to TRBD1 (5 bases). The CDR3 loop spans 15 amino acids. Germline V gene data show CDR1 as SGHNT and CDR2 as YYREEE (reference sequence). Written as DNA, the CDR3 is TGTGCCAGCAGCTTATCAGGGAACTATAATTCACCCCTCAACTTT. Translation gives CASSLSGNYNSPLNF. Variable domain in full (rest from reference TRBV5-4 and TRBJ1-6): ETGVTQSPTHLIKTRGQQVTLRCSSQSGHNTVSWYQQALGQGPQFIFQYYREEENGRGNFPPRFSGLQFPNYSSELNVNALELDDSALYLCASSLSGNYNSPLNFGNGTRLTVT.

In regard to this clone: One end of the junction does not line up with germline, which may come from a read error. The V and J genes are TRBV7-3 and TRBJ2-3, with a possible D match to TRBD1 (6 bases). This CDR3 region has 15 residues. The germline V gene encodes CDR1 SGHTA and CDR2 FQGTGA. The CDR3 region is CASSLTFEGEDMQYF. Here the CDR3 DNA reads TGTGCCAGCAGCTTAACGTTTGAGGGGGAAGATATGCAGTATTTT.

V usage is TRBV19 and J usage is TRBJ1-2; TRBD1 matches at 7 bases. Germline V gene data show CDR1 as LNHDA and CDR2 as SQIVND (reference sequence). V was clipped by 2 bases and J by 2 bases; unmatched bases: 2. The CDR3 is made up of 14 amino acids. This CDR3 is CASSIRGQNYGYTF. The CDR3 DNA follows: TGTGCCAGTAGTATAAGGGGACAGAACTATGGCTACACCTTC.

CDR3 region: CASSPNMEGQPQHF. The DNA of the CDR3 is TGTGCCAGCTCACCAAACATGGAGGGCCAGCCCCAGCATTTT. The chain is built from TRBV18 and TRBJ1-5; D remains ambiguous. From germline, CDR1 is KGHSH and CDR2 LQKENI. There are 14 residues in the CDR3. The V and J ends lost 2 bases and 7 bases respectively, with 12 bases between them. Filled out from reference TRBV18 and TRBJ1-5, the complete variable domain reads NAGVMQNPRHLVRRRGQEARLRCSPMKGHSHVYWYRQLPEEGLKFMVYLQKENIIDESGMPKERFSAEFPKEGPSILRIQQVVRGDSAAYFCASSPNMEGQPQHFGDGTRLSIL.

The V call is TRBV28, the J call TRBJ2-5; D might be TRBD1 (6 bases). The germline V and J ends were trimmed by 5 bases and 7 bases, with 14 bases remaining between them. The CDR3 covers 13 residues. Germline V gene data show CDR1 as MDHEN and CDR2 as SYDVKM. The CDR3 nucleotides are TGTGCCAGCAGTGCGTCAGGGGTTGGGACCCAGTACTTC. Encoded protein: CASSASGVGTQYF.